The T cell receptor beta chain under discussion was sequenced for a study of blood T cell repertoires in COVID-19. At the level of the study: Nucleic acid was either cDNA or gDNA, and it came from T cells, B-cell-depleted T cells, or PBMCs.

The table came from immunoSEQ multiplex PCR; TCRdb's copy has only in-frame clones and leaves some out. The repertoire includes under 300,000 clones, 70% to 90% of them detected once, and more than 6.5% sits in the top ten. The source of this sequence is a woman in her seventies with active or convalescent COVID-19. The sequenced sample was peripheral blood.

The CDR3 sequence is CASSAGQGRTRQPQHF. DNA for the CDR3: TGTGCCAGCAGTGCGGGACAGGGGAGAACCAGGCAGCCCCAGCATTTT. This chain connects TRBV6-2 or TRBV6-3 to TRBJ1-5; 10 bases match TRBD1. CDR3 size: 16 residues. Germline CDR1 is MNHEY and CDR2 is SVGEGT. V gave up 5 bases and J gave up 7 bases; unmatched junction bases: 11.